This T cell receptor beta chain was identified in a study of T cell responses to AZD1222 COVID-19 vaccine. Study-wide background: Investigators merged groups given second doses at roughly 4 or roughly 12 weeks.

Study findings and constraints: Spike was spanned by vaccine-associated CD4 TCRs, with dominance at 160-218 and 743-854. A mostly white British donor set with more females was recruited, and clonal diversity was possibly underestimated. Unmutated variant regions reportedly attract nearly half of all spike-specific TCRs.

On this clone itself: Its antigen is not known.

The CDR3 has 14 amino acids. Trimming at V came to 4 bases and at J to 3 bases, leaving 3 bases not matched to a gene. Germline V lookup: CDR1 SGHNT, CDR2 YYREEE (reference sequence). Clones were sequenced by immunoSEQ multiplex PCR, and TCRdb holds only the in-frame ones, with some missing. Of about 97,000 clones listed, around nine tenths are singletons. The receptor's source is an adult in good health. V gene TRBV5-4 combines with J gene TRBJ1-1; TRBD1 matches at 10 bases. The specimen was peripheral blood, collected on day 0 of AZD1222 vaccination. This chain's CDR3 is CASSLTGGYTEAFF. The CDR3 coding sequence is TGTGCCAGCAGCCTGACAGGGGGCTACACTGAAGCTTTCTTT.